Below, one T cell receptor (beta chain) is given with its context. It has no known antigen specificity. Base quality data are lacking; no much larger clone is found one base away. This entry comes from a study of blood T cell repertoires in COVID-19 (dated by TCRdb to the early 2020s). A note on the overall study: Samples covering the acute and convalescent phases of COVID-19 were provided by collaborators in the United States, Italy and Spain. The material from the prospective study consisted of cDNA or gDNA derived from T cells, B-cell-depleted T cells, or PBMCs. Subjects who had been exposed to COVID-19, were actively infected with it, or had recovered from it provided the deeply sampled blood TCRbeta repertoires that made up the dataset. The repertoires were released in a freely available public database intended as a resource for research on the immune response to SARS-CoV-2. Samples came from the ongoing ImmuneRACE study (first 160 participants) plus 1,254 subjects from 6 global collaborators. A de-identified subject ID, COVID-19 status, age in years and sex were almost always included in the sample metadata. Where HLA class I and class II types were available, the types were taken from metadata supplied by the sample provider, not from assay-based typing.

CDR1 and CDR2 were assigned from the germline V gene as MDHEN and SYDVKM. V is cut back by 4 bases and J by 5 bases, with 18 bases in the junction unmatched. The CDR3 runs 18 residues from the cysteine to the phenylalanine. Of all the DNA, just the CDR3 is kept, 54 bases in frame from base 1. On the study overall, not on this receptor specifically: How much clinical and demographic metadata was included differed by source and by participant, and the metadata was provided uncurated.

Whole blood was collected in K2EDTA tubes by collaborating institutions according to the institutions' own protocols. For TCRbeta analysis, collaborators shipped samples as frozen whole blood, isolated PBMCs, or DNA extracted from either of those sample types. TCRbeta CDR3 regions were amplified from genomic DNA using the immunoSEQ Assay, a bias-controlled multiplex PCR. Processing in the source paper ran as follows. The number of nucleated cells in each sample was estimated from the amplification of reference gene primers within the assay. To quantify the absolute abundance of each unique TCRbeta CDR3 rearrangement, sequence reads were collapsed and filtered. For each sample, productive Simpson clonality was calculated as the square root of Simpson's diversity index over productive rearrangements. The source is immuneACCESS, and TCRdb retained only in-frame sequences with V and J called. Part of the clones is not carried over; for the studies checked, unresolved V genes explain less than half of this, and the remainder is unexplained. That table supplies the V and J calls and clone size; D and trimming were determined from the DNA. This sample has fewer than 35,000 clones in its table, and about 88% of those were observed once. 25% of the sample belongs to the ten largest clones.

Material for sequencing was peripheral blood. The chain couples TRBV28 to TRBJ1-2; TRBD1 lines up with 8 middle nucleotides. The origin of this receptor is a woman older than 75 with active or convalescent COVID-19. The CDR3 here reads CASSSTPRTGRNSYGYTF. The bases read TGTGCCAGCAGTTCTACCCCCAGGACAGGGCGAAACTCATATGGCTACACCTTC.